The next 8 T cell receptor beta chains were all read from a single sample in a study of human T cells and chemical hapten exposure (dated by TCRdb to 2020 to 2022). This specimen's treatment or condition label, interpreted: therapeutic diphenylcyclopropenone sensitization with weekly scalp DPC. During library preparation, unique molecular identifiers were attached to individual cDNA molecules so that TCRs could be counted quantitatively and reproducibly. The public sequencing data were trimmed at Q25 with fastp and processed into clonotypes with MiXCR by TCRdb, which kept only in-frame beta chains. Merged by CDR3 protein, the rows form single entries marked with the most common genes and DNA. In all, the sample holds 190 or so distinct CDR3 sequences, and 45% to 70% of those were seen once. About 17% of the sample lies in the top ten. Material: whole blood, obtained before DPC sensitization or 2, 6, or about 24 weeks after (not recorded which). These receptors were collected from an adult with alopecia areata. Some clones in this sample may be carry-over from other donors' samples. This table probably holds off-target reads from a library built for another chain.

The J gene is TRBJ1-1, the V gene TRBV4-2; 11 positions match TRBD1. Per the germline V gene, CDR1 is LGHNA and CDR2 is YNFKEQ. This CDR3 region has 14 residues. Trimming removed 3 bases from V and 5 bases from J; junction bases left unmatched: 2. CDR3 nucleotide sequence: TGTGCCAGCAGCCAGGACAGGGGGCGAACTGAAGCTTTCTTT. Protein sequence: CASSQDRGRTEAFF.

The chain recombines TRBV29-1 with TRBJ2-1; no reliable D call. The germline gives CDR1 SQVTM, CDR2 ANQGSEA. Trimming left V 6 bases short and J 15 bases short, with 15 bases between. The CDR3 extends over 10 amino acids. CDR3 nucleotides: TGCAGCGTGGACGGCCTTGGACGGTTCTTC. Translation gives CSVDGLGRFF.

This clonotype has a single count. Its ends do not fully match the called genes, so a read error is possible. The chain couples TRBV4-1 to TRBJ2-2; TRBD1 agrees at 9 bases. Germline CDR1 is MGHRA and CDR2 is YSYEKL. CDR3 size: 14 residues. The CDR3: CASSQDRRQGGLFF. As DNA, the CDR3 is TGCGCCAGCAGCCAAGATCGTCGACAGGGGGGGCTGTTTTTT.

Here the CDR3 DNA reads TGTGCCAGCAGTGAATATGACAGGTCTCACAATGAGCAGTTCTTC. The encoded protein is CASSEYDRSHNEQFF. The gene calls are TRBV25-1 and TRBJ2-1; D perhaps matches TRBD1 (6 bases). The length of the CDR3 is 15 residues. The germline V gene encodes CDR1 MGHDK and CDR2 SYGVNS. Trimming removed 0 bases from V and 5 bases from J, with 11 bases in between.

The chain is built from TRBV6-6 and TRBJ2-2; maybe TRBD1 (6 bases). Germline V gives CDR1 MNHNY, CDR2 SVGAGI (reference sequence). CDR3 length: 15 amino acids. Deletions cut 7 bases from V and 4 bases from J, with 16 bases between. The CDR3 is CASTPGQGFTGELFF. The CDR3 DNA sequence: TGTGCCAGCACCCCCGGGCAGGGGTTCACCGGGGAGCTGTTTTTT.

The J gene is TRBJ1-1, the V gene TRBV29-1; D gene ambiguous. Trimming removed 4 bases at V and 0 bases at J, with 9 bases between. CDR3 length: 13 amino acids. The germline V gene encodes CDR1 SQVTM and CDR2 ANQGSEA. The CDR3 here is CSVAEVMNTEAFF. DNA for the CDR3: TGCAGCGTTGCAGAGGTGATGAACACTGAAGCTTTCTTT.

Only a few counts were recorded for this clonotype. An end of the junction does not agree with germline; a read error may underlie this. J is TRBJ2-1 and V is TRBV5-1; D unresolved. This CDR3 contains 15 residues. CDR1 and CDR2 from the germline V gene are SGHRS and YFSETQ. The CDR3 loop is CASSLDGGSFNEQFF. CDR3 bases: TGCGCCAGCAGCTTGGACGGCGGTTCCTTCAATGAGCAGTTCTTC.

The rearrangement joins TRBV4-2 to TRBJ1-4, with 7 bases that match TRBD1. The germline CDR1 and CDR2 sequences are LGHNA and YNFKEQ. Trimming cost V 3 bases and J 9 bases; bases outside gene matches: 7. The CDR3 covers 14 residues. CDR3 nucleotide sequence: TGTGCCAGCAGCCAGGGGGACAGTGGACAAAAACTGTTTTTT. This encodes CASSQGDSGQKLFF.